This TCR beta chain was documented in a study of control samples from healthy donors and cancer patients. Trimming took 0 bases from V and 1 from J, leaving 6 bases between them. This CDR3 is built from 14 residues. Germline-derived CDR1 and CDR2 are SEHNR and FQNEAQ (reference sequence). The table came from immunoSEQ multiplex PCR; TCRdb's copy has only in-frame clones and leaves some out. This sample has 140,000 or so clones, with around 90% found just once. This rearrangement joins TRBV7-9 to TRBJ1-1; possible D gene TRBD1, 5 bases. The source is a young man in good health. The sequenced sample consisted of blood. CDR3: CASSLAQGNTEAFF. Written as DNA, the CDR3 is TGTGCCAGCAGCTTAGCTCAGGGGAACACTGAAGCTTTCTTT.